Shown below are 32 T cell receptor beta chains from a single sample sequenced in a study of cytomegalovirus exposure and HLA in healthy donors. The PCR had 60 Vbeta and 13 Jbeta primers. Using immunoSEQ multiplex PCR, the repertoire was profiled, and TCRdb retains in-frame clones only, with some absent. The sample consists of some 97,000 clones, around 80% of them appearing once. Specimen: PBMCs. The source is a woman under 30 in good health and CMV-seronegative.

V is TRBV6-6 and J is TRBJ1-6; no definite D call. Trimming pared 0 bases from V and 9 bases from J, leaving 15 bases between. This CDR3 spans 16 amino acids. The germline CDR1 and CDR2 sequences are MNHNY and SVGAGI (reference sequence). CDR3: CASSYSGSGEASPLHF. CDR3 DNA: TGTGCCAGCAGTTACTCGGGGTCCGGGGAAGCTTCACCCCTCCACTTT.

CDR3 DNA: TGTGCCAGCAGTTACACAGGGGTCGCTGAAAAACTGTTTTTT. This encodes CASSYTGVAEKLFF. V usage is TRBV6-5 and J usage is TRBJ1-4, with 7 bases that match TRBD1. J lost 7 bases, V lost 2 bases, and 4 bases had no gene match. Germline CDR1 and CDR2: MNHEY and SVGAGI. The CDR3 extends over 14 amino acids.

This clone was counted once. J is TRBJ1-5 and V is TRBV21-1; TRBD1 is the table's D call and was not checked against the DNA. TRBV21-1 is a pseudogene locus. The CDR3 sequence is 18 residues long. The CDR3 here is CASSKITGGVLGNQPQHF. The CDR3 region has the DNA TGTGCCAGCAGCAAAATCACAGGTGGGGTTTTAGGGAATCAGCCCCAGCATTTT.

By proportion, this clone is medium-sized. V is TRBV10-3 and J is TRBJ1-3; tentative D call: TRBD1 (5 bases). The CDR3 extends over 14 amino acids. With 6 bases removed from V and 3 bases from J, the gap between germline ends came to 12 bases. The germline CDR1 and CDR2 sequences are ENHRY and SYGVKD. CDR3 sequence: CAIRRGQGGNTIYF. In DNA, the CDR3 is TGTGCCATCAGGAGAGGTCAGGGTGGAAACACCATATATTTT.

This clone has just a few counts. The rearrangement uses TRBV7-3 and TRBJ1-1, with a weak D call TRBD1 (6 bases). The V and J ends lost 5 bases and 5 bases respectively, with 15 bases between them. CDR1 and CDR2 from the germline V gene are SGHTA and FQGTGA. The CDR3 extends over 14 amino acids. Written as DNA, the CDR3 is TGTGCCAGCAGCATCGTAGGGGGGGCGACTGAAGCTTTCTTT. It codes for CASSIVGGATEAFF.

The gene calls are TRBV5-1 and TRBJ2-5; possibly TRBD2 for D (5 bases). The end of the DNA aligns better with TRBJ2-7, so the J call may be wrong. CDR1 and CDR2 from the germline V gene are SGHRS and YFSETQ. This CDR3 is 16 amino acids long. CDR3 region: CASSLAPTRGSYEQYF. Written as DNA, the CDR3 is TGCGCCAGCAGCTTGGCCCCGACTCGGGGTTCATACGAGCAGTACTTC.

This chain uses TRBV25-1 with TRBJ2-7, with TRBD1 identical over 7 bases. The CDR3 is made up of 16 amino acids. Germline V gene lookup returns CDR1 MGHDK and CDR2 SYGVNS. The V segment lost 4 bases and the J segment 2 bases; nucleotides outside the gene matches: 11. CDR3 loop: CASSGRGSTGAYEQYF. CDR3 coding DNA: TGTGCCAGCAGTGGTAGGGGATCTACAGGGGCCTACGAGCAGTACTTC.

The chain links TRBV9 to TRBJ2-7; 10 nucleotides agree with TRBD2. CDR1 is SGDLS, CDR2 YYNGEE, per germline. This CDR3 is built from 15 residues. Trimming at V came to 0 bases and at J to 4 bases, leaving 4 bases not matched to a gene. In DNA, the CDR3 is TGTGCCAGCAGCGTAGGAGGACTAGCGGTTTACGAGCAGTACTTC. This encodes CASSVGGLAVYEQYF.

The chain recombines TRBV28 with TRBJ1-1, with a weak D call TRBD1 (5 bases). This CDR3 comprises 13 residues. Germline lookup yields CDR1 MDHEN and CDR2 SYDVKM. With 7 bases removed from V and 5 bases from J, the gap between germline ends came to 14 bases. The CDR3 reads CASTRGGRTEAFF. The CDR3 nucleotides are TGTGCCAGCACCCGTGGGGGGAGGACTGAAGCTTTCTTT.

V gene TRBV28 combines with J gene TRBJ1-4; TRBD1 matches at 7 bases. After removal of 5 bases from V and 8 bases from J, the junction contained 11 bases not matched to a gene. Germline-derived CDR1 and CDR2 are MDHEN and SYDVKM. The CDR3 runs 15 residues. CDR3 region: CASSPSEGGREKLFF. The CDR3, as DNA: TGTGCCAGCAGTCCGAGCGAAGGGGGCAGGGAAAAACTGTTTTTT.

The chain couples TRBV4-2 to TRBJ1-1; no clear D. The V gene lost 0 bases and the J gene lost 0 bases, with 8 bases spanning the gap. Germline values: CDR1 LGHNA, CDR2 YNFKEQ. This CDR3 contains 15 residues. The CDR3 reads CASSQETAVNTEAFF. The DNA of the CDR3 is TGTGCCAGCAGCCAAGAAACAGCGGTGAACACTGAAGCTTTCTTT.

The chain has TRBV6-6 and TRBJ1-2; no reliable D call. Germline loops: CDR1 MNHNY, CDR2 SVGAGI (reference sequence). The CDR3 consists of 15 residues. V was shortened by 8 bases and J by 1 base, with 17 bases between the two germline ends. The CDR3 loop is CASHTRDNYNYGYTF. The CDR3, as DNA: TGTGCCAGCCACACGAGGGATAACTATAACTATGGCTACACCTTC.

The CDR3 reads CASSLNPTGGSGGANVLTF. The CDR3 DNA is TGTGCCAGCAGCTTAAATCCAACAGGGGGCTCAGGCGGGGCCAACGTCCTGACTTTC. The chain employs TRBV7-2 and TRBJ2-6; 9 positions agree with TRBD1. CDR1 SGHTA and CDR2 FQGNSA come from the germline V gene. V gave up 2 bases and J gave up 4 bases; unmatched junction bases: 12. The CDR3 totals 19 residues.

The V gene is TRBV19, the J gene TRBJ2-1; 9 bases fit TRBD2. This CDR3 has 13 amino acids. The germline gives CDR1 LNHDA, CDR2 SQIVND (reference sequence). Losses at the gene ends were 8 bases for V and 9 bases for J; bases not matched to a gene: 8. The CDR3 DNA is TGTGCCAGTGGGACTAGCTTGTACGTTGAGCAGTTCTTC. Its translation: CASGTSLYVEQFF.

This chain connects TRBV9 to TRBJ2-3; 7 bases line up with TRBD1. This CDR3 spans 18 amino acids. CDR1 and CDR2 from the germline V gene are SGDLS and YYNGEE. Trimming took 4 bases from V and 3 from J; bases not matched to a gene: 17. CDR3 sequence (DNA): TGTGCCAGCAGCCTGACTGGGGCGAGGACAGGCTTTACAGATACGCAGTATTTT. It translates to CASSLTGARTGFTDTQYF.

V usage is TRBV29-1 and J usage is TRBJ2-7, with 7 bases matching TRBD1. Germline V gene sequence: CDR1 SQVTM, CDR2 ANQGSEA. The CDR3 loop spans 15 amino acids. V shed 3 bases, J shed 2 bases, and the junction held 10 bases outside the gene matches. CDR3 amino acids: CSVEVGQTGTYEQYF. As DNA, the CDR3 is TGCAGCGTTGAGGTGGGTCAGACAGGGACCTACGAGCAGTACTTC.

This chain connects TRBV7-2 to TRBJ1-4; 7 bases are a match to TRBD1. CDR1 is SGHTA and CDR2 is FQGNSA in the germline V gene. Trimming removed 4 bases from V and 1 base from J; junction bases left unmatched: 3. The CDR3 has 15 residues. The CDR3 spells CASSSNRGTNEKLFF. Written as DNA, the CDR3 is TGTGCCAGCAGCTCCAACAGGGGAACTAATGAAAAACTGTTTTTT.

This rearrangement joins TRBV2 to TRBJ2-2, with D maybe TRBD2 (6 bases). This CDR3 is built from 15 residues. The germline V and J ends were trimmed by 6 bases and 1 base, with 12 bases remaining between them. The V gene's germline CDR1 is SNHLY and CDR2 FYNNEI. CDR3 protein: CASRIAEGNTGELFF. The CDR3 nucleotides read TGTGCCAGCAGAATAGCGGAGGGGAACACCGGGGAGCTGTTTTTT.

The chain combines TRBV12-2 with TRBJ1-4. TRBV12-2 is a recognized pseudogene. The CDR3 length is 16 residues. The CDR3 region is CASRHLRGRANEKLFF. The CDR3 nucleotides read TGTGCAAGTCGCCATTTACGGGGGAGGGCTAATGAAAAACTGTTTTTT.

The chain couples TRBV19 to TRBJ2-2; D may be TRBD1 (6 bases). This CDR3 comprises 16 residues. Trimming pared 0 bases from V and 7 bases from J, leaving 15 bases between. Germline-derived CDR1 and CDR2 are LNHDA and SQIVND (reference sequence). CDR3 amino acids: CASSIDPYRVVGELFF. In DNA, the CDR3 is TGTGCCAGTAGTATAGACCCCTACAGGGTTGTCGGGGAGCTGTTTTTT.

This clone was observed a few times. The CDR3 region is CASSLLLDRGSEAFF. The CDR3 nucleotides are TGCGCCAGCAGCCTACTCCTCGACAGGGGTTCTGAAGCTTTCTTT. J is TRBJ1-1 and V is TRBV4-3, with 8 bases fitting TRBD1. Germline lookup yields CDR1 LGHNA and CDR2 YSLEER. This CDR3 contains 15 residues. The J segment lost 6 bases and the V segment lost 4 bases, leaving 10 bases of the junction unmatched.

In this sample, this clone turned up once. The rearrangement joins TRBV7-9 to TRBJ2-7; unclear D gene. Trimming cost V 2 bases and J 6 bases, with 8 bases left between them. Germline values: CDR1 SEHNR, CDR2 FQNEAQ (reference sequence). The CDR3 extends over 12 amino acids. CDR3 loop: CASSLKLGEQYF. DNA for the CDR3: TGTGCCAGCAGCTTAAAGCTCGGCGAGCAGTACTTC.

The chain couples TRBV2 to TRBJ2-2, with D tentatively TRBD1 (6 bases). Trimming left V 7 bases short and J 2 bases short, with 17 bases between. CDR3 length: 16 amino acids. Germline V CDR1 and CDR2: SNHLY, FYNNEI. The CDR3 DNA follows: TGTGCCAGCACGAAGGACAGTTTTTTAAACACCGGGGAGCTGTTTTTT. As protein: CASTKDSFLNTGELFF.

This clone was detected once. The V and J genes are TRBV5-5 and TRBJ1-4; 8 bases are shared with TRBD1. The CDR3 runs to 17 residues. The V segment lost 4 bases and the J segment 1 base; nucleotides outside the gene matches: 9. Per germline, CDR1 SGHKS and CDR2 YYEKEE (reference sequence). The CDR3 coding sequence is TGTGCCAGCAGCCTCGGACAGGGTTATCGAACTAATGAAAAACTGTTTTTT. Translation: CASSLGQGYRTNEKLFF.

This clone occurred once. This chain connects TRBV25-1 to TRBJ1-2; D ambiguous. V was trimmed by 1 base and J by 4 bases, leaving 13 bases between them. The germline gives CDR1 MGHDK, CDR2 SYGVNS. CDR3 size: 15 residues. The CDR3 spells CASSEWSTLPYGYTF. The CDR3 DNA reads TGTGCCAGCAGTGAATGGTCTACCCTCCCCTATGGCTACACCTTC.

The chain is built from TRBV9 and TRBJ2-7, with TRBD1 matching over 7 bases. CDR1 is SGDLS, CDR2 YYNGEE, per germline. This CDR3 has 14 amino acids. V shed 4 bases and J 2 bases; nucleotides not matched to a gene: 6. For the CDR3, the DNA is TGTGCCAGCAGCCTCCGGGACAGACCCTACGAGCAGTACTTC. Protein product: CASSLRDRPYEQYF.

The chain links TRBV5-1 to TRBJ2-7; the D is unclear. Looked up from germline, CDR1 is SGHRS and CDR2 is YFSETQ. This CDR3 region has 15 residues. V dropped 0 bases and J dropped 0 bases, with 10 bases sitting between them. DNA for the CDR3: TGCGCCAGCAGCTTGGCCGGGTCTCCCTCCTACGAGCAGTACTTC. Its translation: CASSLAGSPSYEQYF.

The chain uses TRBV5-1 and TRBJ2-3; 7 bases are shared with TRBD2. V was pared by 4 bases and J by 5 bases, with 10 bases of the junction left unmatched. Per the germline V gene, CDR1 is SGHRS and CDR2 is YFSETQ. The CDR3 contains 15 residues. The CDR3 coding sequence is TGCGCCAGCAGCGAGGGACTAACCCCCGTAGATACGCAGTATTTT. It specifies CASSEGLTPVDTQYF.

The chain combines TRBV11-2 with TRBJ2-1; TRBD2 matches 16 bases. Trimming cost V 3 bases and J 9 bases; bases outside gene matches: 14. The CDR3 consists of 19 residues. Looked up from germline, CDR1 is SGHAT and CDR2 is FQNNGV. This CDR3 reads CASSFFPGLAGGPGIEQFF. CDR3 nucleotides: TGTGCCAGCAGCTTCTTCCCGGGACTAGCGGGGGGGCCAGGGATTGAGCAGTTCTTC.

This clone has just one count. The rearrangement links TRBV7-2 to TRBJ1-1; TRBD1 matches at 7 bases. The CDR3 covers 14 residues. The V gene end was trimmed by 3 bases and the J gene end by 1 base; junction bases not matched to a gene: 2. The germline V gene encodes CDR1 SGHTA and CDR2 FQGNSA. The CDR3 nucleotides read TGTGCCAGCAGCTTTAGGGGGCGGAACACTGAAGCTTTCTTT. Its protein product is CASSFRGRNTEAFF. Complete variable domain (other parts from reference TRBV7-2 and TRBJ1-1): GAGVSQSPSNKVTEKGKDVELRCDPISGHTALYWYRQSLGQGLEFLIYFQGNSAPDKSGLPSDRFSAERTGGSVSTLTIQRTQQEDSAVYLCASSFRGRNTEAFFGQGTRLTVV.

The chain has TRBV7-2 and TRBJ2-7, with 8 bases identical to TRBD2. Germline CDR1 and CDR2: SGHTA and FQGNSA. Trimming at V came to 3 bases and at J to 4 bases, leaving 2 bases not matched to a gene. The CDR3 totals 13 residues. The chain's CDR3 is CASSFRGGYEQYF. DNA of the CDR3: TGTGCCAGCAGCTTCCGGGGGGGTTACGAGCAGTACTTC.

The CDR3 DNA reads as TGTGCCAGCAGCGACACAACTAATGAAAAACTGTTTTTT. This gives the protein CASSDTTNEKLFF. The chain is built from TRBV13 and TRBJ1-4; D gene ambiguous. Germline V lookup: CDR1 PRHDT, CDR2 FYEKMQ (reference sequence). V was clipped by 5 bases and J by 0 bases, with 4 bases between them. The CDR3 spans 13 residues.